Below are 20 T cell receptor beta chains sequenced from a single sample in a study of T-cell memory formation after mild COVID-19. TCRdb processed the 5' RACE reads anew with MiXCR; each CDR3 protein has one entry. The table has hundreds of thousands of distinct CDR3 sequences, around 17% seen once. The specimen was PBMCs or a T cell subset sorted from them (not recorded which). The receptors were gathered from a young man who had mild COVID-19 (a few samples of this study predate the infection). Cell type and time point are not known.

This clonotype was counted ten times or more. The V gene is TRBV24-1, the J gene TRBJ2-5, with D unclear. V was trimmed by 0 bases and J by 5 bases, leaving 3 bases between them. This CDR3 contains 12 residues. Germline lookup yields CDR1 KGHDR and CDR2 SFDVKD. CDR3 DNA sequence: TGTGCCACCAGTGATTTGCGGGAGACCCAGTACTTC. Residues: CATSDLRETQYF.

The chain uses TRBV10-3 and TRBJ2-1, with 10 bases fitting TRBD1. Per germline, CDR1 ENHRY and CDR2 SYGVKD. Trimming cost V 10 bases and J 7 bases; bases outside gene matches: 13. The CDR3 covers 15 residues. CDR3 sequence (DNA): TGTGCCACCGGGGTCAGGACAGGGGGTAGGAATGAGCAGTTCTTC. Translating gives CATGVRTGGRNEQFF.

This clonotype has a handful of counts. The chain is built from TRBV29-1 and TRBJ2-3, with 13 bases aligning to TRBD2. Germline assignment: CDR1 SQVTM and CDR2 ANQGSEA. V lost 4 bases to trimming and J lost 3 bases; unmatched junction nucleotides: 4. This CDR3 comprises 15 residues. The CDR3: CSVGRLAGGTDTQYF. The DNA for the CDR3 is TGCAGCGTTGGTAGACTAGCGGGGGGAACAGATACGCAGTATTTT.

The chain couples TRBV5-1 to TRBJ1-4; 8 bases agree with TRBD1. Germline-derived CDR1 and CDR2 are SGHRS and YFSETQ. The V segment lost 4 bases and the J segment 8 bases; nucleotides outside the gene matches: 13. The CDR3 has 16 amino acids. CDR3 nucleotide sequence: TGCGCCAGCAGCCTAACCCCCACGACAGGGGACGAAAAACTGTTTTTT. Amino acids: CASSLTPTTGDEKLFF.

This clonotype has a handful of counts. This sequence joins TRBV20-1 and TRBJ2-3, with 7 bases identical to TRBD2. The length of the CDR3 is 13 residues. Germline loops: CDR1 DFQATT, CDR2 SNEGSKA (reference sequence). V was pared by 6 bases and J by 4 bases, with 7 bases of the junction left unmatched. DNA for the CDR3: TGCAGTGCCGAAGGACTAGTCGCAGATACGCAGTATTTT. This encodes CSAEGLVADTQYF.

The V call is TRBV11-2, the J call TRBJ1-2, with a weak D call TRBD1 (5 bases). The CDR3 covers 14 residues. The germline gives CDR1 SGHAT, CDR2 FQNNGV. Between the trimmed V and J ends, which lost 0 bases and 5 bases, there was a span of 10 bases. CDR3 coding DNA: TGTGCCAGCAGCTTAGAGGTTGGGGGGTATGGCTACACCTTC. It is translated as CASSLEVGGYGYTF.

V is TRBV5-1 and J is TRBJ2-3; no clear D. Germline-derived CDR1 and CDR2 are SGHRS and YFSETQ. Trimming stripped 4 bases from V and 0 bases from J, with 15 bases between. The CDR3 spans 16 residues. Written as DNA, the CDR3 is TGCGCCAGCAGCCCCCAGACCGGTCTTAGCACAGATACGCAGTATTTT. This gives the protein CASSPQTGLSTDTQYF.

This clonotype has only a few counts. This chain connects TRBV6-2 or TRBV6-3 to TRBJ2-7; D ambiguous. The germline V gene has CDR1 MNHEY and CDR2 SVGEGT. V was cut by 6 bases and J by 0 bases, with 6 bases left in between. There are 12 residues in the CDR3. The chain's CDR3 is CASRSSSYEQYF. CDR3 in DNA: TGTGCCAGCAGGTCAAGCTCCTACGAGCAGTACTTC.

Written as DNA, the CDR3 is TGTGCCAGCAGTAGGGGACAGGGTAATCAGCCCCAGCATTTT. This encodes CASSRGQGNQPQHF. The chain carries TRBV6-2 or TRBV6-3 and TRBJ1-5, with 9 bases matching TRBD1. Germline CDR1 reads MNHEY; CDR2 reads SVGEGT. V lost 5 bases and J lost 4; bases outside the gene matches: 3. This CDR3 spans 14 amino acids.

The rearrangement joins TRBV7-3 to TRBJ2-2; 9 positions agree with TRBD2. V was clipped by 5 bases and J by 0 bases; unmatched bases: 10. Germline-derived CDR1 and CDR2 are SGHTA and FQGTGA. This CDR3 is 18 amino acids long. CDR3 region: CASSHTGLAGPNTGELFF. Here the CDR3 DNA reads TGTGCCAGCAGCCACACGGGTCTAGCGGGGCCGAACACCGGGGAGCTGTTTTTT.

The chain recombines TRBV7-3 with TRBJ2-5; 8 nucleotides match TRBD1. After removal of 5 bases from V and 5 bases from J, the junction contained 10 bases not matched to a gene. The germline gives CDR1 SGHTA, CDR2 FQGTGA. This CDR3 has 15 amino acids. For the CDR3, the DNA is TGTGCCAGCAGCCCTTCGGACAGGGCCTGGGAGACCCAGTACTTC. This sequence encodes CASSPSDRAWETQYF.

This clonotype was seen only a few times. CDR3 residues: CASSLRAGELFF. The CDR3 DNA reads as TGTGCCAGCAGCCTCCGGGCAGGGGAGCTGTTTTTT. The chain employs TRBV12-3 or TRBV12-4 and TRBJ2-2; no reliable D call. This CDR3 is 12 amino acids long. Trimming stripped 6 bases from V and 8 bases from J, with 10 bases between.

In nucleotides, the CDR3 is TGCAGTGCTAGTCGGGGCCTAGGGGGGACTGAGCAGTTCTTC. The encoded protein is CSASRGLGGTEQFF. V usage is TRBV20-1 and J usage is TRBJ2-1; D tentatively reads TRBD1 or TRBD2 (6 bases each). There are 14 residues in the CDR3. CDR1 and CDR2 from the germline V gene are DFQATT and SNEGSKA (reference sequence). The V and J ends lost 3 bases and 9 bases respectively, with 18 bases between them.

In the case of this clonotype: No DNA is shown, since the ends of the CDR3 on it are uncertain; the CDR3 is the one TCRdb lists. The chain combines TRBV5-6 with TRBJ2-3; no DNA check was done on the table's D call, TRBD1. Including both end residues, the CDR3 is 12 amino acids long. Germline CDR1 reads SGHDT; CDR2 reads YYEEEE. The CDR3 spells CASSFGQGSGYF.

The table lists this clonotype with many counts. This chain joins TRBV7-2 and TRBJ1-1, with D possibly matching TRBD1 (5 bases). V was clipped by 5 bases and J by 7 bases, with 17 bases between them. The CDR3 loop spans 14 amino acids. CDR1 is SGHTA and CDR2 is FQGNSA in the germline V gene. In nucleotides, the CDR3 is TGTGCCAGCAGCCCCCACGGGGGGTATGGTGAAGCTTTCTTT. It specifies CASSPHGGYGEAFF.

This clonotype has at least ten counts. CDR3 bases: TGTGCCAGCAGTGAATTGGGACCGAACACTGAAGCTTTCTTT. Encoded protein: CASSELGPNTEAFF. This chain uses TRBV6-1 with TRBJ1-1, with D possibly matching TRBD1 (5 bases). The CDR3 length is 14 residues. Germline V gene data show CDR1 as MNHNS and CDR2 as SASEGT. Trimming stripped 2 bases from V and 1 base from J, with 8 bases between.

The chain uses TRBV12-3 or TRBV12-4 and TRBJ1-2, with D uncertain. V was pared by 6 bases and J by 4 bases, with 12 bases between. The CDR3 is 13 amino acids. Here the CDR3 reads CASSLLRVYGYTF. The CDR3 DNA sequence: TGTGCCAGCAGCCTACTAAGGGTCTATGGCTACACCTTC.

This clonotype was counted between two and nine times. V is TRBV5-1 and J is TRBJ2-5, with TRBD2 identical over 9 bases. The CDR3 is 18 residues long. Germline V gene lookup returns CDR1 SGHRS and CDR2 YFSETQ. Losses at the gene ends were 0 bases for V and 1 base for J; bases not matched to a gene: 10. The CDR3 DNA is TGCGCCAGCAGCTTGGCGAACCTAGCGGGACCCTTCCAAGAGACCCAGTACTTC. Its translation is CASSLANLAGPFQETQYF.

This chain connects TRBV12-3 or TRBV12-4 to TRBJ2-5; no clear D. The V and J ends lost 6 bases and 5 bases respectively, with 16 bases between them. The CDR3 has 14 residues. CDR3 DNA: TGTGCCAGCAGCCCGCCGCGAACCCCGGAGACCCAGTACTTC. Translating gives CASSPPRTPETQYF.

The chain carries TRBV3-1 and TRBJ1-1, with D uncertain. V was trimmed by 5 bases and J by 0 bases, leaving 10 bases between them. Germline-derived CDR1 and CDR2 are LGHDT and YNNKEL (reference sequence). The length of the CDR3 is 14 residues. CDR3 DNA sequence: TGTGCCAGCAGCTCCTCGACGGTGAACACTGAAGCTTTCTTT. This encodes CASSSSTVNTEAFF.